This paragraph covers one T cell receptor (beta chain) sequence. Per the original data handling: It was from reference gene primer amplification that nucleated cell counts were estimated. TCRdb keeps only in-frame clones here, not all; method: immunoSEQ multiplex PCR. V, J and clone size derive from that table, while D and trimming were established from the DNA sequence. The sample carries 150,000 to 200,000 clones, 86% recorded once. This CDR3 comprises 15 residues. The germline V gene encodes CDR1 KGHSH and CDR2 LQKENI. V dropped 3 bases and J dropped 6 bases, with 18 bases sitting between them. The record originates from a study of blood T cell repertoires in COVID-19. Study as a whole: Italy, Spain and the United States were the sources of the convalescent and acute COVID-19 samples. The analysed material was cDNA or gDNA that came from T cells, B-cell-depleted T cells, or PBMCs.

The chain is built from TRBV18 and TRBJ2-7, with a possible D match to TRBD2 (7 bases). The clonotype originates from a man between 70 and 80 years old with acute or convalescent COVID-19. The sequencing input was peripheral blood. The CDR3 DNA follows: TGTGCCAGCTCACCCGGGGCAGGGGAGGGGAGCGAGCAGTACTTC. Protein: CASSPGAGEGSEQYF.